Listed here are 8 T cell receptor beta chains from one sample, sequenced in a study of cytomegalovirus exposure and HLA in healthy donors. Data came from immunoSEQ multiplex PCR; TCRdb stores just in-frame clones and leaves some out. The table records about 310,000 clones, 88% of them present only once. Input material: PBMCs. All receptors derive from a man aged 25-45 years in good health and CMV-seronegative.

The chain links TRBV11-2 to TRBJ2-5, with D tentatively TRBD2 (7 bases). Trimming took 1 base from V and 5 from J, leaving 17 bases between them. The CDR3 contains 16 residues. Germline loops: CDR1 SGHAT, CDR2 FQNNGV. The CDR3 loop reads CASSLGIGGRRETQYF. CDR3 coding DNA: TGTGCCAGCAGCTTAGGCATCGGGGGGCGTCGGGAGACCCAGTACTTC.

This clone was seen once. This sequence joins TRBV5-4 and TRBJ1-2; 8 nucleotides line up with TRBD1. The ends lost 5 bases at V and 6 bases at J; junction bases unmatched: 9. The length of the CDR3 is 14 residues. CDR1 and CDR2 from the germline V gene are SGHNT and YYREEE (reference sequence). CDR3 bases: TGTGCCAGCAGAACGGACAGGGTAGGGGATGGCTACACCTTC. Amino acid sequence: CASRTDRVGDGYTF. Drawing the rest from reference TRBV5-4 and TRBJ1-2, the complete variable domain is ETGVTQSPTHLIKTRGQQVTLRCSSQSGHNTVSWYQQALGQGPQFIFQYYREEENGRGNFPPRFSGLQFPNYSSELNVNALELDDSALYLCASRTDRVGDGYTFGSGTRLTVV.

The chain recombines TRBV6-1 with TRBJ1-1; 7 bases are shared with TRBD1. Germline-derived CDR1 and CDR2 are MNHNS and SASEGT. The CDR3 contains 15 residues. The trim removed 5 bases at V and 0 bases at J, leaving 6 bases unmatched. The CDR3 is CASSTGDLMNTEAFF. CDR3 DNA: TGTGCCAGCAGTACAGGGGATCTCATGAACACTGAAGCTTTCTTT.

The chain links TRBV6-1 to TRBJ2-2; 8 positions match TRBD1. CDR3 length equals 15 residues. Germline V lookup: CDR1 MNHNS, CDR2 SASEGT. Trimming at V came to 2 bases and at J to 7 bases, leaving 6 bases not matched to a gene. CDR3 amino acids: CASSERSGGIGELFF. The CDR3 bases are TGTGCCAGCAGTGAACGGTCAGGGGGCATCGGGGAGCTGTTTTTT.

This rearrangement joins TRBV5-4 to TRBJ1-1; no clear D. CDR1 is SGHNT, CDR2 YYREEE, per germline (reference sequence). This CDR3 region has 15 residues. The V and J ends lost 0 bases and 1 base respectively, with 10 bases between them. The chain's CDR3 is CASSLGGLGNTEAFF. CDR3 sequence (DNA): TGTGCCAGCAGCTTGGGAGGGTTGGGGAACACTGAAGCTTTCTTT.

The DNA of the CDR3 is TGTGCCAGCAGCTCCCAAGGGGCCCGATTGAGCTCCTACGAGCAGTACTTC. It codes for CASSSQGARLSSYEQYF. V and J are TRBV11-2 and TRBJ2-7; possibly TRBD1 for D (5 bases). V lost 4 bases and J 0 bases, leaving 19 bases between the germline ends. The CDR3 length is 17 residues. In germline, CDR1 is SGHAT, CDR2 FQNNGV.

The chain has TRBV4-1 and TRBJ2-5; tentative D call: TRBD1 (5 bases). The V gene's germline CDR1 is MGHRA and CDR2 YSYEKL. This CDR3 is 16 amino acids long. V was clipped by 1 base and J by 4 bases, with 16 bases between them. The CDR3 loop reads CASSQAPAGWGETQYF. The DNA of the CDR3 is TGCGCCAGCAGCCAAGCTCCCGCAGGGTGGGGAGAGACCCAGTACTTC.

In nucleotides, the CDR3 is TGTGCCAGTAGTCCCCGAGGACAGGGGATGATCTATGGCTACACCTTC. This sequence encodes CASSPRGQGMIYGYTF. The chain carries TRBV19 and TRBJ1-2; 9 positions match TRBD1. The CDR3 totals 16 residues. V dropped 5 bases and J dropped 4; count of bases not matched to a gene: 11. Germline assignment: CDR1 LNHDA and CDR2 SQIVND (reference sequence).